The text below deals with one TCR beta chain. Its antigen is unidentified. The data originate from a study of naive and memory T cell subsets. Broader study findings: A clonotype means one alpha or beta sequence, not an alpha/beta pair. From naive to CM, EM and EMRA, diversity decreased and Gini increased.

Both TRBC1 and TRBC2 were covered by a beta constant-region primer of two equimolar oligonucleotides. The ligated cDNA underwent four PCR rounds using SP2 and nested alpha and beta constant-region primers. TCRdb processed the UMI-ligation and nested PCR reads anew with MiXCR; each CDR3 protein has one entry. The sample yields 120,000 or so distinct CDR3 sequences, 36% seen once. The V and J ends lost 7 bases and 0 bases, in that order; junction bases with no gene match: 2. There are 14 residues in the CDR3. From the second PCR step, alpha and beta chains were amplified apart. The V and J genes are TRBV12-3 or TRBV12-4 and TRBJ1-4; 7 bases are a match to TRBD1. This clonotype originated in a human donor in good health. Specimen: central memory CD4+ T cells from blood. The DNA of the CDR3 is TGTGCCAGCAAAGGGACAGCAACTAATGAAAAACTGTTTTTT. Translation gives CASKGTATNEKLFF.